This is a list of T cell receptor beta chains from one sample in a study of cytomegalovirus exposure and HLA in healthy donors. Clones were read by immunoSEQ multiplex PCR, and TCRdb kept only the in-frame ones, dropping some. In the table there are 40,000 or so clones, 85% to 95% of which are singletons. The specimen was PBMCs. The receptors originated from a woman under 30 in good health and CMV-seronegative. Each CDR3 is given with its conserved first and last residue. The D gene is left open where the match is weak.

v_gene: TRBV30
j_gene: TRBJ2-5
d_gene: TRBD1
CDR3aa: CAWTKGAQETQYF

v_gene: TRBV7-9
j_gene: TRBJ2-6
d_gene: TRBD1
CDR3aa: CSSSESGTGIESGANVLTF

v_gene: TRBV10-1
j_gene: TRBJ1-2
d_gene: TRBD1
CDR3aa: CASSEGQGLYGYTF

v_gene: TRBV5-1
j_gene: TRBJ2-2
d_gene: TRBD2
CDR3aa: CASSLGLAGVAGELFF

v_gene: TRBV7-9
j_gene: TRBJ1-3
d_gene: TRBD1
CDR3aa: CASSPPGQSSGNTIYF

v_gene: TRBV30
j_gene: TRBJ2-7
d_gene: TRBD2
CDR3aa: CAWSSFGGETLYEQYF

v_gene: TRBV2
j_gene: TRBJ1-4
d_gene: TRBD1
CDR3aa: CASSDDRGEEKLFF

v_gene: TRBV7-9
j_gene: TRBJ2-7
d_gene: TRBD1
CDR3aa: CASSLPPGQDRGQYF

v_gene: TRBV4-3
j_gene: TRBJ2-2
d_gene: TRBD2
CDR3aa: CASSQDPSGSAGELFF

v_gene: TRBV4-2
j_gene: TRBJ1-2
d_gene: TRBD1
CDR3aa: CASSLRDRSNGYTF

v_gene: TRBV6-5
j_gene: TRBJ1-5
d_gene: -
CDR3aa: CASSFQGPGEPQHF

v_gene: TRBV29-1
j_gene: TRBJ2-1
d_gene: TRBD2
CDR3aa: CSVEGRATYNEQFF

v_gene: TRBV14
j_gene: TRBJ2-6
d_gene: -
CDR3aa: CASSHLYQGTSGANVLTF

v_gene: TRBV28
j_gene: TRBJ2-7
d_gene: TRBD2
CDR3aa: CASTREGMYEQYF

v_gene: TRBV28
j_gene: TRBJ1-1
d_gene: -
CDR3aa: CASSFLSAGITEAFF

v_gene: TRBV4-2
j_gene: TRBJ2-1
d_gene: -
CDR3aa: CASSRGESSYNEQFF

v_gene: TRBV4-1
j_gene: TRBJ2-7
d_gene: TRBD2
CDR3aa: CASSQDSLAGVSYEQYF

v_gene: TRBV10-3
j_gene: TRBJ1-1
d_gene: -
CDR3aa: CAISEGGRKNTEAFF

v_gene: TRBV28
j_gene: TRBJ2-5
d_gene: TRBD1
CDR3aa: CASRRGGGETQYF

v_gene: TRBV27
j_gene: TRBJ1-4
d_gene: -
CDR3aa: CASSFRLGATNEKLFF

v_gene: TRBV6-1
j_gene: -
d_gene: TRBD1
CDR3aa: CASSGRTGYEQYF

v_gene: TRBV6-5
j_gene: TRBJ2-1
d_gene: -
CDR3aa: CASSSPTGEQFF

v_gene: TRBV7-2
j_gene: TRBJ2-7
d_gene: -
CDR3aa: CASSLAPTGGRSEQYF

v_gene: TRBV15
j_gene: TRBJ2-6
d_gene: -
CDR3aa: CATSRDRGSGANVLTF

v_gene: TRBV13
j_gene: TRBJ2-7
d_gene: TRBD1
CDR3aa: CASSPNRGAGVREQYF

v_gene: TRBV11-1
j_gene: TRBJ2-1
d_gene: -
CDR3aa: CASSFFYEQFF

v_gene: TRBV30
j_gene: TRBJ2-6
d_gene: -
CDR3aa: CAWSFLAVSGANVLTF

v_gene: TRBV6-1
j_gene: TRBJ1-6
d_gene: -
CDR3aa: CASSEGTRGGSPLHF

v_gene: TRBV28
j_gene: TRBJ2-7
d_gene: TRBD2
CDR3aa: CASSSRQGTIKKTSGRKDEQYF

v_gene: TRBV7-9
j_gene: TRBJ1-3
d_gene: -
CDR3aa: CSSSLFPDFDSGNTIYF

v_gene: TRBV6-7
j_gene: TRBJ2-3
d_gene: TRBD2
CDR3aa: CASSSRRPRAGGPGETDTQYF

v_gene: TRBV5-6
j_gene: TRBJ2-7
d_gene: TRBD1
CDR3aa: CASSLRTGGVEEQYF

v_gene: TRBV2
j_gene: TRBJ1-6
d_gene: TRBD1
CDR3aa: CASSFTGGLYNSPLHF

v_gene: TRBV7-9
j_gene: TRBJ2-7
d_gene: -
CDR3aa: CSSSLERAPQEQYF

v_gene: TRBV6-6
j_gene: TRBJ2-7
d_gene: -
CDR3aa: CASSYSFELSYEQYF

v_gene: TRBV11-3
j_gene: TRBJ2-2
d_gene: TRBD2
CDR3aa: CASSPRWALAGGSTGELFF

v_gene: TRBV27
j_gene: TRBJ2-1
d_gene: TRBD1
CDR3aa: CASSSWGTGASEQFF

v_gene: TRBV28
j_gene: TRBJ2-7
d_gene: TRBD2
CDR3aa: CASSFLLAGGPYEQYF

v_gene: TRBV23-1
j_gene: TRBJ2-5
d_gene: -
CDR3aa: CASSQLVGGPLIQETQYF

v_gene: TRBV12-5
j_gene: TRBJ2-3
d_gene: TRBD2
CDR3aa: CASGLSAGEGDTQYF

v_gene: TRBV6-6
j_gene: TRBJ2-3
d_gene: TRBD2
CDR3aa: CASRPAGDGDADTQYF

v_gene: TRBV27
j_gene: TRBJ2-4
d_gene: -
CDR3aa: CASSELQGAKNIQYF

v_gene: TRBV4-1
j_gene: TRBJ2-6
d_gene: -
CDR3aa: CASSLVGTGANVLTF

v_gene: TRBV18
j_gene: TRBJ2-7
d_gene: -
CDR3aa: CASSPAGSSYEQYF

v_gene: TRBV7-9
j_gene: -
d_gene: -
CDR3aa: CASSNLGREGGGYEQYF

v_gene: TRBV7-9
j_gene: TRBJ2-7
d_gene: TRBD1
CDR3aa: CSSSRRQGGFDEQYF

v_gene: TRBV6-1
j_gene: TRBJ1-1
d_gene: -
CDR3aa: CASRGGLVAFF

v_gene: TRBV5-5
j_gene: -
d_gene: TRBD1
CDR3aa: CASSLSTLDRDDTGELFF

v_gene: TRBV27
j_gene: TRBJ2-7
d_gene: TRBD1
CDR3aa: CASSRDREGEQYF

v_gene: TRBV2
j_gene: TRBJ2-7
d_gene: TRBD2
CDR3aa: CAKGTSGSISYEQYF

v_gene: TRBV7-9
j_gene: TRBJ2-3
d_gene: -
CDR3aa: CASSLIELPTDTQYF

v_gene: TRBV11-3
j_gene: TRBJ2-2
d_gene: TRBD2
CDR3aa: CASSLSGLAGGRTGELFF

v_gene: TRBV19
j_gene: TRBJ2-1
d_gene: -
CDR3aa: CASSIFAGTGWDNEQFF

v_gene: TRBV30
j_gene: TRBJ2-7
d_gene: TRBD2
CDR3aa: CAWSVLIASGTRLLPEQYF